These 26 T cell receptor beta chains originate from one sample sequenced in a study of blood T cell repertoires in COVID-19. Sequenced by immunoSEQ multiplex PCR; TCRdb stores in-frame clones only, minus some. The sample includes about 190,000 clones, around 84% of them seen just once. The sample consisted of PBMCs or T cells enriched from blood (not recorded which). These receptors originate from a woman younger than 45 who had recovered from COVID-19.

V usage is TRBV2 and J usage is TRBJ1-2; D is undetermined. Trimming left V 5 bases short and J 10 bases short, with 11 bases between. The V gene's germline CDR1 is SNHLY and CDR2 FYNNEI. CDR3 length equals 11 residues. The CDR3, as DNA: TGTGCCAGCAGTATATACGGGGACTACACCTTC. Its protein product is CASSIYGDYTF.

The rearrangement links TRBV5-1 to TRBJ1-6; 7 nucleotides align to TRBD1. There are 16 residues in the CDR3. Germline CDR1 SGHRS, CDR2 YFSETQ. J was trimmed by 9 bases and V by 0 bases; bases with no gene match: 9. In nucleotides, the CDR3 is TGCGCCAGCAGCTTGGCCGGGACAGTCAGAACTTCACCCCTCCACTTT. Protein sequence: CASSLAGTVRTSPLHF.

This clone was recorded only once. This rearrangement joins TRBV6-5 to TRBJ2-7; 7 bases are shared with TRBD1. After removal of 6 bases from V and 3 bases from J, the junction contained 5 bases not matched to a gene. CDR3 length: 13 residues. The germline V gene has CDR1 MNHEY and CDR2 SVGAGI. The CDR3: CASSSGQDYEQYF. Written as DNA, the CDR3 is TGTGCCAGCAGCTCAGGACAGGACTACGAGCAGTACTTC.

The rearrangement links TRBV29-1 to TRBJ1-1, with D perhaps matching TRBD1 (5 bases). The CDR3 is made up of 14 amino acids. CDR1 is SQVTM and CDR2 is ANQGSEA in the germline V gene. Trimming cost V 7 bases and J 5 bases, with 20 bases left between them. This chain's CDR3 is CSATPLRGGTEAFF. The CDR3, as DNA: TGCAGCGCCACACCTCTAAGGGGAGGTACTGAAGCTTTCTTT. The whole variable domain, filled in from reference TRBV29-1 and TRBJ1-1, reads SAVISQKPSRDICQRGTSLTIQCQVDSQVTMMFWYRQQPGQSLTLIATANQGSEATYESGFVIDKFPISRPNLTFSTLTVSNMSPEDSSIYLCSATPLRGGTEAFFGQGTRLTVV.

The rearrangement uses TRBV7-2 and TRBJ2-1, with D hard to call. This CDR3 is built from 15 residues. V was clipped by 9 bases and J by 0 bases, with 15 bases between them. Germline lookup yields CDR1 SGHTA and CDR2 FQGNSA. CDR3 loop: CASHAGPHSYNEQFF. The CDR3 DNA reads TGTGCCAGTCATGCTGGCCCCCACTCCTACAATGAGCAGTTCTTC.

The V gene is TRBV20-1, the J gene TRBJ2-3; 8 bases match TRBD2. Germline-derived CDR1 and CDR2 are DFQATT and SNEGSKA (reference sequence). This CDR3 is 15 amino acids long. Trimming cost V 3 bases and J 4 bases; bases outside gene matches: 9. The CDR3 sequence is CSASVGRGEADTQYF. The CDR3 bases are TGCAGTGCTAGTGTAGGGCGGGGGGAAGCAGATACGCAGTATTTT.

In this sample, this clone turned up once. V usage is TRBV10-3 and J usage is TRBJ2-7; TRBD2 agrees at 13 bases. The germline CDR1 and CDR2 sequences are ENHRY and SYGVKD. With 2 bases clipped from V and 9 bases from J, the junction kept 7 bases outside the gene matches. This CDR3 comprises 15 residues. CDR3 DNA sequence: TGTGCCATCAGTGAGGGGACTAGCGGGATTGATTGGCAGTACTTC. Encoded protein: CAISEGTSGIDWQYF.

This clone has just a few counts. CDR3 nucleotides: TGCAGCGTTGAAGGAGGGACAGGGTTGAACACCGGGGAGCTGTTTTTT. Translated, it gives CSVEGGTGLNTGELFF. This chain uses TRBV29-1 with TRBJ2-2; 9 bases fit TRBD1. From germline, CDR1 is SQVTM and CDR2 ANQGSEA. CDR3 length: 16 residues. V lost 1 base to trimming and J lost 1 base; unmatched junction nucleotides: 4.

The rearrangement joins TRBV7-2 to TRBJ1-1, with D hard to call. CDR3 length: 12 residues. Trimming stripped 5 bases from V and 7 bases from J, with 11 bases between. The germline V gene has CDR1 SGHTA and CDR2 FQGNSA. CDR3 coding DNA: TGTGCCAGCAGCCAATCGAACGGTGAAGCTTTCTTT. Translation gives CASSQSNGEAFF.

In this sample, this clone turned up many times. The genes are TRBV19 and TRBJ1-5, with D unresolved. Trimming removed 3 bases from V and 2 bases from J, with 20 bases in between. The CDR3 has 18 amino acids. Looked up from germline, CDR1 is LNHDA and CDR2 is SQIVND (reference sequence). The CDR3 DNA sequence: TGTGCCAGTAGTATTATGGTCGGCCTCCCCCTAGGCAATCAGCCCCAGCATTTT. Amino acids: CASSIMVGLPLGNQPQHF.

This chain links TRBV28 with TRBJ2-1; TRBD2 aligns across 9 bases. V was pared by 10 bases and J by 4 bases, with 14 bases of the junction left unmatched. Germline lookup yields CDR1 MDHEN and CDR2 SYDVKM. The CDR3 extends over 16 amino acids. CDR3 coding DNA: TGTGCCACCACGACCGGCGAACTAGCGGGTTACAATGAGCAGTTCTTC. Translating it yields CATTTGELAGYNEQFF.

The chain has TRBV6-6 and TRBJ2-7, with 9 bases aligning to TRBD1. CDR3 size: 15 residues. Germline V gene lookup returns CDR1 MNHNY and CDR2 SVGAGI (reference sequence). The V and J ends lost 5 bases and 3 bases, in that order; junction bases with no gene match: 8. The CDR3 DNA reads as TGTGCCAGCAGTGCCACCGTGACAGGGGGCTACGAGCAGTACTTC. Residues: CASSATVTGGYEQYF.

This chain uses TRBV19 with TRBJ2-1; TRBD2 matches at 10 bases. J gave up 0 bases and V 3 bases, and 5 bases lay outside the gene matches. CDR3 length equals 17 residues. Germline CDR1 and CDR2: LNHDA and SQIVND (reference sequence). The CDR3 spells CASSMGLAPSSYNEQFF. In DNA, the CDR3 is TGTGCCAGTAGTATGGGACTAGCGCCGAGCTCCTACAATGAGCAGTTCTTC.

The rearrangement links TRBV5-1 to TRBJ2-2, with 14 positions matching TRBD2. The V and J ends lost 7 bases and 7 bases, in that order; junction bases with no gene match: 9. CDR1 is SGHRS, CDR2 YFSETQ, per germline. The CDR3 sequence is 16 residues long. CDR3 coding DNA: TGCGCCAGCGGACCGGGACTAGCGGGAGCGGGCGGGGAGCTGTTTTTT. This translates into CASGPGLAGAGGELFF.

V and J are TRBV5-1 and TRBJ2-2, with a tentative D call TRBD1 (6 bases). Germline CDR1 SGHRS, CDR2 YFSETQ. V was trimmed by 4 bases and J by 4 bases, leaving 17 bases between them. The CDR3 consists of 16 residues. The CDR3 spells CASSDSISGATGELFF. For the CDR3, the DNA is TGCGCCAGCAGCGATTCAATTTCAGGGGCCACCGGGGAGCTGTTTTTT.

V usage is TRBV5-4 and J usage is TRBJ1-1, with D uncertain. This CDR3 contains 14 residues. Germline CDR1 reads SGHNT; CDR2 reads YYREEE (reference sequence). V was pared by 0 bases and J by 4 bases, with 10 bases between. This chain's CDR3 is CASSLAPTGTEAFF. The DNA for the CDR3 is TGTGCCAGCAGCTTGGCGCCTACCGGCACTGAAGCTTTCTTT.

The rearrangement joins TRBV24-1 to TRBJ2-3, with 9 positions matching TRBD2. The germline V gene has CDR1 KGHDR and CDR2 SFDVKD. The CDR3 length is 18 residues. Losses at the gene ends were 5 bases for V and 4 bases for J; bases not matched to a gene: 15. In DNA form, the CDR3 reads TGTGCCACCAGTGTAGCAGCGGGGGGAAGAAAGGGGGCAGATACGCAGTATTTT. Its translation is CATSVAAGGRKGADTQYF.

This clone appeared a few times. This chain connects TRBV11-3 to TRBJ1-6, with D perhaps TRBD1 (5 bases). CDR3 length: 16 residues. The V end lost 4 bases, the J end lost 7 bases, and 17 bases lay between the germline ends. Germline CDR1 and CDR2: SGHNT and YENEEA. This CDR3 is CASSSDIRGRNSPLHF. The CDR3 DNA sequence: TGTGCCAGCAGCTCCGACATCCGGGGGAGAAATTCACCCCTCCACTTT. Looking up the rest from reference TRBV11-3 and TRBJ1-6 gives the full variable domain: EAGVVQSPRYKIIEKKQPVAFWCNPISGHNTLYWYLQNLGQGPELLIRYENEEAVDDSQLPKDRFSAERLKGVDSTLKIQPAELGDSAVYLCASSSDIRGRNSPLHFGNGTRLTVT.

This chain connects TRBV7-6 to TRBJ1-3, with 7 bases lining up with TRBD1. Trimming took 5 bases from V and 1 from J; bases not matched to a gene: 2. CDR1 and CDR2 from the germline V gene are SGHVS and FNYEAQ. The CDR3 spans 14 residues. The CDR3 spells CASSDRASGNTIYF. The CDR3 nucleotides read TGTGCCAGCAGCGACAGGGCTTCTGGAAACACCATATATTTT.

This chain uses TRBV5-1 with TRBJ1-4; possibly TRBD1 for D (5 bases). Germline V gene sequence: CDR1 SGHRS, CDR2 YFSETQ. The CDR3 is 16 amino acids. V lost 4 bases, J lost 7 bases, and 20 bases lay in between. In DNA form, the CDR3 reads TGCGCCAGCAGCCTCACCGGGGACTTAGAGGCTGAAAAACTGTTTTTT. Translated, it gives CASSLTGDLEAEKLFF.

The chain joins TRBV5-6 to TRBJ2-3, with 8 bases that match TRBD1. This CDR3 region has 15 residues. V dropped 2 bases and J dropped 4; count of bases not matched to a gene: 6. The germline gives CDR1 SGHDT, CDR2 YYEEEE. CDR3 bases: TGTGCCAGCAGCTTCGGCAGGGGGCGAGCAGATACGCAGTATTTT. It translates to CASSFGRGRADTQYF. Full variable domain (outside the CDR3, taken from reference TRBV5-6 and TRBJ2-3): DAGVTQSPTHLIKTRGQQVTLRCSPKSGHDTVSWYQQALGQGPQFIFQYYEEEERQRGNFPDRFSGHQFPNYSSELNVNALLLGDSALYLCASSFGRGRADTQYFGPGTRLTVL.

In its sample, this clone was seen a few times. The rearrangement links TRBV3-1 (or the pseudogene TRBV3-2) to TRBJ1-1; D uncertain. Germline lookup yields CDR1 LGHDT and CDR2 YNNKEL (reference sequence). The V end was cut by 5 bases, the J end by 1 base, with 11 bases between. CDR3 size: 14 residues. The CDR3 region has the DNA TGTGCCAGCAGCTCAGACTCCAGGAACACTGAAGCTTTCTTT. This codes for CASSSDSRNTEAFF.

This clone was observed a handful of times. This chain joins TRBV19 and TRBJ2-5; D perhaps matches TRBD1 (8 bases). This CDR3 is 14 amino acids long. Germline CDR1 and CDR2: LNHDA and SQIVND (reference sequence). V was pared by 3 bases and J by 5 bases, with 13 bases between. The CDR3: CASSINRGGETQYF. The CDR3 DNA sequence: TGTGCCAGTAGTATCAACAGGGGGGGGGAGACCCAGTACTTC.

CDR3 residues: CASSLVTSFGEQFF. In nucleotides, the CDR3 is TGTGCCAGCAGCTTAGTTACTAGTTTTGGTGAGCAGTTCTTC. This sequence joins TRBV7-2 and TRBJ2-1; D might be TRBD2 (5 bases). Germline-derived CDR1 and CDR2 are SGHTA and FQGNSA. V lost 1 base and J lost 9, with 13 bases in between. The CDR3 has 14 amino acids.

This chain links TRBV27 with TRBJ1-2; a weak D match, TRBD1 (6 bases). V lost 2 bases and J 4 bases, leaving 20 bases between the germline ends. This CDR3 comprises 17 residues. CDR1 is MNHEY and CDR2 is SMNVEV in the germline V gene (reference sequence). CDR3 residues: CASSLAGAGVSSYGYTF. CDR3 nucleotide sequence: TGTGCCAGCAGTTTAGCAGGGGCAGGGGTGTCCTCCTATGGCTACACCTTC.

Only a few counts were recorded for this clone. The V call is TRBV3-1 (or the pseudogene TRBV3-2), the J call TRBJ1-2; the D gene is possibly TRBD1 (5 bases). The V gene lost 0 bases and the J gene lost 8 bases, with 13 bases spanning the gap. This CDR3 has 14 residues. CDR1 LGHDT and CDR2 YNNKEL come from the germline V gene (reference sequence). The CDR3 region has the DNA TGTGCCAGCAGCCAAGACCTGGGGGGGAGCGGCTACACCTTC. Translated, it gives CASSQDLGGSGYTF.